This TCR beta chain was captured in a study of shared clonotypes between healthy human individuals. This table comes from immunoSEQ multiplex PCR, and its TCRdb copy is limited to in-frame clones, with some not included. The sample has some 2,400,000 clones; 90% to 96% are singletons. As to this clone: Other DNA sequences in the same sample also yield this CDR3.

The CDR3 runs to 12 residues. The germline V gene encodes CDR1 WNHNN and CDR2 SYGVQD (reference sequence). Trimming stripped 8 bases from V and 7 bases from J, with 12 bases between. CD4+ cells underwent separation, giving CD45RA+ naive and CD45RA-negative memory subsets. The receptor was derived from a man aged 18 to 29 in good health. This chain connects TRBV10-1 to TRBJ1-5; D is possibly TRBD1 (5 bases). The specimen was naive CD4+ T cells sorted from blood. Subset of the sample: CD45RA+ positively selected. In DNA, the CDR3 is TGCGCCAGCGGCCAGGGAAACCAGCCCCAGCATTTT. It codes for CASGQGNQPQHF.